This TCR beta chain was sequenced during a study of blood T cell repertoires in COVID-19. The overall study: Specimens from acute and convalescent COVID-19 originated in the United States, Italy and Spain.

Seattle enrolled patients during active infection and tracked them longitudinally. In the original processing: Reference gene primer amplification yielded estimated nucleated cell counts. Clones were read by immunoSEQ multiplex PCR, and TCRdb kept only the in-frame ones, dropping some. V and J calls and clone size are as listed in that table; D and trimming were resolved from the DNA. The sample records 350,000 to 450,000 clones, over 75% being singletons. This clone was picked up a small number of times. Sequenced sample: peripheral blood. This receptor was obtained from a woman aged 60 to 75 with COVID-19, enrolled during active disease.

In DNA, the CDR3 is TGTGCCAGCAGTACCGGGACAGATGCCTACGAGCAGTACTTC. Protein: CASSTGTDAYEQYF. The chain has TRBV2 and TRBJ2-7; 7 nucleotides align to TRBD1. The length of the CDR3 is 14 residues. CDR1 is SNHLY and CDR2 is FYNNEI in the germline V gene. V lost 5 bases, J lost 2 bases, and 6 bases stayed unmatched.